This is a list of T cell receptor beta chains from one sample in a study of PD-1 blockade in classical Hodgkin lymphoma. TCRdb's copy holds only in-frame clones and misses some; the assay was immunoSEQ multiplex PCR. The sample holds about 28,000 clones, roughly 75% seen once. Material: peripheral blood mononuclear cells (PBMCs), obtained before the fourth cycle of nivolumab. The receptors here all came from a human donor with classical Hodgkin lymphoma. The CDR3 runs from the conserved cysteine through the conserved F or W. The order of the fields is D gene, J gene, clone size, V gene, CDR3 protein, CDR3 DNA. A D gene is named only where the DNA matches it firmly. Clone size is stated in some rows and not others, as once, few, many or a class when expanded.

d_call: .
j_call: TRBJ1-1
clone_size: .
v_call: TRBV23-1
cdr3_aa: CASSQRTEAFF
cdr3_nt: TGCGCCAGCAGTCAGAGGACAGAAGCTTTCTTT

d_call: .
j_call: TRBJ2-2
clone_size: .
v_call: TRBV19
cdr3_aa: CASSIAFEAGELFF
cdr3_nt: TGTGCCAGTAGTATAGCCTTTGAGGCCGGGGAGCTGTTTTTT

d_call: .
j_call: TRBJ1-1
clone_size: .
v_call: TRBV11-2
cdr3_aa: CASSLARAANSEAFF
cdr3_nt: TGTGCCAGCAGCTTAGCCCGGGCAGCAAATAGTGAAGCTTTCTTT

d_call: TRBD2
j_call: TRBJ2-7
clone_size: .
v_call: TRBV19
cdr3_aa: CASSPSAGGPLKTYEQYF
cdr3_nt: TGTGCCAGTAGTCCTTCAGCGGGAGGGCCGCTGAAAACCTACGAGCAGTACTTC

d_call: .
j_call: TRBJ2-1
clone_size: .
v_call: TRBV5-1
cdr3_aa: CASSFREQAEQFF
cdr3_nt: TGCGCCAGCAGCTTCCGAGAACAAGCCGAGCAGTTCTTC

d_call: .
j_call: TRBJ1-2
clone_size: .
v_call: TRBV18
cdr3_aa: CASSPRQGGDGYTF
cdr3_nt: TGTGCCAGCTCACCACGGCAGGGAGGCGATGGCTACACCTTC

d_call: .
j_call: TRBJ2-7
clone_size: .
v_call: TRBV6-1
cdr3_aa: CASSELPSYEQYF
cdr3_nt: TGTGCCAGCAGTGAGCTACCATCCTACGAGCAGTACTTC

d_call: TRBD1
j_call: TRBJ2-7
clone_size: .
v_call: TRBV29-1
cdr3_aa: CSVGDRGSEQYF
cdr3_nt: TGCAGCGTTGGGGACAGGGGGTCCGAGCAGTACTTC

d_call: .
j_call: TRBJ1-2
clone_size: few
v_call: TRBV5-6
cdr3_aa: CASSLRPGTPHFYGYTF
cdr3_nt: TGTGCCAGCAGTTTGAGACCCGGGACGCCTCACTTCTATGGCTACACCTTC

d_call: TRBD2
j_call: TRBJ2-7
clone_size: .
v_call: TRBV5-1
cdr3_aa: CASSFGLAGPFSYEQYF
cdr3_nt: TGCGCCAGCAGCTTCGGACTAGCGGGACCATTCTCCTACGAGCAGTACTTC

d_call: TRBD1
j_call: TRBJ2-6
clone_size: .
v_call: TRBV18
cdr3_aa: CASSPLAGGLPGANVLTF
cdr3_nt: TGTGCCAGCTCACCACTCGCAGGGGGCTTACCTGGGGCCAACGTCCTGACTTTC

d_call: .
j_call: TRBJ1-1
clone_size: few
v_call: TRBV28
cdr3_aa: CASSRNLNTEAFF
cdr3_nt: TGTGCCAGCAGCCGGAACTTGAACACTGAAGCTTTCTTT

d_call: .
j_call: TRBJ1-4
clone_size: .
v_call: TRBV28
cdr3_aa: CASSVPEGTNEKLFF
cdr3_nt: TGTGCCAGCAGTGTCCCGGAGGGGACTAATGAAAAACTGTTTTTT

d_call: TRBD1
j_call: TRBJ1-1
clone_size: .
v_call: TRBV28
cdr3_aa: CASRSTGRDEAFF
cdr3_nt: TGTGCCAGCAGATCGACAGGGAGGGATGAAGCTTTCTTT

d_call: TRBD2
j_call: TRBJ2-1
clone_size: .
v_call: TRBV19
cdr3_aa: CATSRGTSGLNEQFF
cdr3_nt: TGTGCCACCTCACGCGGGACTAGCGGGCTCAATGAGCAGTTCTTC

d_call: .
j_call: TRBJ2-7
clone_size: .
v_call: TRBV6-5
cdr3_aa: CASRARAGAFEQYF
cdr3_nt: TGTGCCAGCAGGGCGAGAGCTGGAGCGTTCGAGCAGTACTTC

d_call: TRBD2
j_call: TRBJ2-2
clone_size: .
v_call: TRBV11-2
cdr3_aa: CASSLSRALAGAGELFF
cdr3_nt: TGTGCCAGCAGCTTAAGCCGAGCACTAGCGGGAGCCGGGGAGCTGTTTTTT

d_call: TRBD2
j_call: TRBJ2-1
clone_size: .
v_call: TRBV19
cdr3_aa: CASSSRTSGSYNEQFF
cdr3_nt: TGTGCCAGTAGTAGCCGGACTAGCGGATCCTACAATGAGCAGTTCTTC

d_call: TRBD1
j_call: TRBJ2-7
clone_size: .
v_call: TRBV5-6
cdr3_aa: CASRFTTGNYYEQYF
cdr3_nt: TGTGCCAGCAGATTCACGACAGGGAATTACTACGAGCAGTACTTC

d_call: .
j_call: TRBJ1-1
clone_size: medium-sized
v_call: TRBV9
cdr3_aa: CASSGLGNTEAFF
cdr3_nt: TGTGCCAGCAGCGGTTTAGGGAACACTGAAGCTTTCTTT

d_call: TRBD1
j_call: TRBJ1-5
clone_size: few
v_call: TRBV6-1
cdr3_aa: CASSETGGDQPQHF
cdr3_nt: TGTGCCAGCAGTGAAACAGGGGGCGATCAGCCCCAGCATTTT

d_call: TRBD2
j_call: TRBJ2-3
clone_size: .
v_call: TRBV7-6
cdr3_aa: CASSSNRLAGTDTQYF
cdr3_nt: TGTGCCAGCAGCTCGAACCGACTAGCGGGGACAGATACGCAGTATTTT

d_call: .
j_call: TRBJ2-1
clone_size: once
v_call: TRBV11-3
cdr3_aa: CASSPSSSSYNEQFF
cdr3_nt: TGTGCCAGCAGCCCTAGCTCGAGCTCCTACAATGAGCAGTTCTTC

d_call: TRBD2
j_call: TRBJ2-3
clone_size: .
v_call: TRBV27
cdr3_aa: CASSFTSGMSTDTQYF
cdr3_nt: TGTGCCAGCAGTTTCACTAGCGGGATGAGCACAGATACGCAGTATTTT

d_call: .
j_call: TRBJ2-3
clone_size: .
v_call: TRBV15
cdr3_aa: CATRSKRAGTDTQYF
cdr3_nt: TGTGCCACCAGATCTAAGCGGGCCGGCACAGATACGCAGTATTTT

d_call: TRBD1
j_call: TRBJ2-1
clone_size: .
v_call: TRBV11-3
cdr3_aa: CASSLGTGTFNEQFF
cdr3_nt: TGTGCCAGCAGCTTAGGGACAGGGACTTTCAATGAGCAGTTCTTC

d_call: .
j_call: TRBJ2-3
clone_size: .
v_call: TRBV6-5
cdr3_aa: CASSYLAGNTQYF
cdr3_nt: TGTGCCAGCAGTTACTTGGCAGGAAATACGCAGTATTTT

d_call: .
j_call: TRBJ1-5
clone_size: few
v_call: TRBV9
cdr3_aa: CASSVGPYSNQPQHF
cdr3_nt: TGTGCCAGCAGCGTAGGCCCTTATAGCAATCAGCCCCAGCATTTT

d_call: .
j_call: TRBJ1-1
clone_size: .
v_call: TRBV10-3
cdr3_aa: CAISEGASEAFF
cdr3_nt: TGTGCCATCAGTGAGGGGGCTTCTGAAGCTTTCTTT

d_call: .
j_call: TRBJ1-1
clone_size: .
v_call: TRBV10-2
cdr3_aa: CASSRANTEAFF
cdr3_nt: TGCGCCAGCAGTCGGGCGAACACTGAAGCTTTCTTT

d_call: TRBD2
j_call: TRBJ2-1
clone_size: .
v_call: TRBV5-4
cdr3_aa: CASSLLAGGPVEQFF
cdr3_nt: TGTGCCAGCAGCTTGCTAGCGGGAGGGCCAGTTGAGCAGTTCTTC

d_call: TRBD2
j_call: TRBJ2-4
clone_size: .
v_call: TRBV30
cdr3_aa: CAWSVGAGVAKNIQYF
cdr3_nt: TGTGCCTGGAGTGTAGGGGCGGGAGTGGCCAAAAACATTCAGTACTTC

d_call: TRBD2
j_call: TRBJ2-3
clone_size: .
v_call: TRBV5-1
cdr3_aa: CASSRTSVTDTQYF
cdr3_nt: TGCGCCAGCAGCCGGACTAGCGTCACAGATACGCAGTATTTT

d_call: .
j_call: TRBJ2-1
clone_size: .
v_call: TRBV19
cdr3_aa: CASRGSIGNEQFF
cdr3_nt: TGTGCCAGTAGGGGGTCGATCGGCAATGAGCAGTTCTTC

d_call: .
j_call: TRBJ2-2
clone_size: .
v_call: TRBV7-9
cdr3_aa: CASSLAGFLGDTGELFF
cdr3_nt: TGTGCCAGCAGCTTAGCTGGCTTCCTTGGTGACACCGGGGAGCTGTTTTTT

d_call: TRBD1
j_call: TRBJ1-1
clone_size: .
v_call: TRBV29-1
cdr3_aa: CSVGQGGNTEAFF
cdr3_nt: TGCAGCGTGGGACAGGGAGGGAACACTGAAGCTTTCTTT

d_call: TRBD2
j_call: TRBJ2-7
clone_size: .
v_call: TRBV6-5
cdr3_aa: CASSQGLAGVEQYF
cdr3_nt: TGTGCCAGCAGCCAGGGACTAGCGGGAGTCGAGCAGTACTTC

d_call: .
j_call: TRBJ2-3
clone_size: .
v_call: TRBV6-6
cdr3_aa: CASSYVRGSTDTQYF
cdr3_nt: TGTGCCAGCAGTTACGTTCGGGGAAGCACAGATACGCAGTATTTT

d_call: .
j_call: TRBJ2-3
clone_size: .
v_call: TRBV10-3
cdr3_aa: CAISKGADTQYF
cdr3_nt: TGTGCCATCAGTAAGGGCGCAGATACGCAGTATTTT

d_call: .
j_call: TRBJ2-1
clone_size: .
v_call: TRBV5-1
cdr3_aa: CASSWGYNEQFF
cdr3_nt: TGCGCCAGCAGCTGGGGGTACAATGAGCAGTTCTTC

d_call: TRBD1
j_call: TRBJ2-7
clone_size: .
v_call: TRBV27
cdr3_aa: CASSPLGTGSGEQYF
cdr3_nt: TGTGCCAGCAGTCCCCTTGGGACAGGGTCAGGGGAGCAGTACTTC

d_call: TRBD1
j_call: TRBJ1-6
clone_size: .
v_call: TRBV7-6
cdr3_aa: CASSFNRGGSPLHF
cdr3_nt: TGTGCCAGCAGCTTTAACAGGGGAGGCTCACCCCTCCACTTT

d_call: TRBD2
j_call: TRBJ2-1
clone_size: .
v_call: TRBV19
cdr3_aa: CASSMGEVGLAGGKWDNEQFF
cdr3_nt: TGTGCCAGTAGTATGGGGGAGGTTGGACTAGCGGGAGGGAAATGGGACAATGAGCAGTTCTTC

d_call: TRBD2
j_call: TRBJ2-2
clone_size: .
v_call: TRBV27
cdr3_aa: CASSPQLAGVGGELFF
cdr3_nt: TGTGCCAGCAGTCCGCAGCTAGCGGGAGTAGGTGGGGAGCTGTTTTTT

d_call: .
j_call: TRBJ2-2
clone_size: .
v_call: TRBV10-3
cdr3_aa: CAISQRDFQNTGELFF
cdr3_nt: TGTGCCATCAGTCAACGGGACTTCCAGAACACCGGGGAGCTGTTTTTT

d_call: TRBD1
j_call: TRBJ2-6
clone_size: once
v_call: TRBV7-9
cdr3_aa: CASSLGLGQGAFGANVLTF
cdr3_nt: TGTGCCAGCAGCTTAGGTCTGGGACAGGGGGCGTTTGGGGCCAACGTCCTGACTTTC

d_call: .
j_call: TRBJ1-1
clone_size: .
v_call: TRBV6-1
cdr3_aa: CASSFSEAFF
cdr3_nt: TGTGCCAGCAGTTTCTCTGAAGCTTTCTTT

d_call: TRBD2
j_call: TRBJ2-1
clone_size: once
v_call: TRBV29-1
cdr3_aa: CSTRTSGREQHEQFF
cdr3_nt: TGCAGCACAAGGACTAGCGGGAGGGAACAACATGAGCAGTTCTTC

d_call: TRBD2
j_call: TRBJ2-5
clone_size: .
v_call: TRBV4-2
cdr3_aa: CASSQVPGLAGGPETQYF
cdr3_nt: TGTGCCAGCAGCCAAGTCCCGGGACTAGCGGGAGGGCCAGAGACCCAGTACTTC

d_call: .
j_call: TRBJ1-1
clone_size: .
v_call: TRBV19
cdr3_aa: CASSANTRGTEAFF
cdr3_nt: TGTGCCAGTAGTGCTAACACCCGGGGCACTGAAGCTTTCTTT

d_call: TRBD1
j_call: TRBJ2-1
clone_size: few
v_call: TRBV27
cdr3_aa: CASGQGAPHEQFF
cdr3_nt: TGTGCCAGCGGCCAGGGGGCGCCCCATGAGCAGTTCTTC

d_call: .
j_call: TRBJ2-3
clone_size: .
v_call: TRBV6-5
cdr3_aa: CASSRPGVGAQYF
cdr3_nt: TGTGCCAGCAGCCGCCCCGGAGTTGGAGCGCAGTATTTT